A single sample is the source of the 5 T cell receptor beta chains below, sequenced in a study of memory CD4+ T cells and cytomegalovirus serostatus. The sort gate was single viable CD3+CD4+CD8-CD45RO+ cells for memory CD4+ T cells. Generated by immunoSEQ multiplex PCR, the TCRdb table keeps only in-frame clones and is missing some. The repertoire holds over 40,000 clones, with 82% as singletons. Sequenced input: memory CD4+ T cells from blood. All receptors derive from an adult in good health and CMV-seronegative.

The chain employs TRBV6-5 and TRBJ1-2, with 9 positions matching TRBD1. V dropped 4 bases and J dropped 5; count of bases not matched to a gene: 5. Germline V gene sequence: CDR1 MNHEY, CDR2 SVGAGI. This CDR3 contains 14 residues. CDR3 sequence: CASSLGQGVYGYTF. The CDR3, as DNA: TGTGCCAGCAGTTTGGGACAGGGCGTGTATGGCTACACCTTC.

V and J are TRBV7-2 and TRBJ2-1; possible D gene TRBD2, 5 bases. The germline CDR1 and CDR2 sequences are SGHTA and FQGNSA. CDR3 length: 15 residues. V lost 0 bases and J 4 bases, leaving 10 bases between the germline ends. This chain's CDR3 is CASSLAGLKYNEQFF. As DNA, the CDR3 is TGTGCCAGCAGCTTAGCAGGACTCAAATACAATGAGCAGTTCTTC.

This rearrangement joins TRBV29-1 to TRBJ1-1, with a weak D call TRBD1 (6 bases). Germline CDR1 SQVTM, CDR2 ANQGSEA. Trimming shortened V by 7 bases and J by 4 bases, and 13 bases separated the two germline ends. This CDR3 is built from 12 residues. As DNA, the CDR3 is TGCAGCGGCCAACAGGGTGGCACTGAAGCTTTCTTT. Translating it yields CSGQQGGTEAFF.

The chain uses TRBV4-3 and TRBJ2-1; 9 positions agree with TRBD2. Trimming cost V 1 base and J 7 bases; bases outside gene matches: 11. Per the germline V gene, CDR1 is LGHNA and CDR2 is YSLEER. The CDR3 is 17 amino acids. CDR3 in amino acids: CASSQGQMTSGKNEQFF. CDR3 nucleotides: TGCGCCAGCAGCCAAGGTCAAATGACTAGCGGCAAGAATGAGCAGTTCTTC.

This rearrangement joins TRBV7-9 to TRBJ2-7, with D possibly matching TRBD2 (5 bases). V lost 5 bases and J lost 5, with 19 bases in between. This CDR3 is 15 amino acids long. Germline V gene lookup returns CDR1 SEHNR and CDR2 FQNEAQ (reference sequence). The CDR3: CASSGGSGEPNEQYF. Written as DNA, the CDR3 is TGTGCCAGCAGCGGAGGCTCGGGTGAACCTAACGAGCAGTACTTC.